The sequence of this T cell receptor (beta chain) was determined in a study of blood T cells in healthy people across ages (dated by TCRdb to the mid-2010s). Notes on the research overall: In model experiments, roughly one uniquely barcoded TCR beta cDNA molecule per two T cells was captured by template switching. The study measured age-related changes in TCR beta repertoire diversity using deep sequencing normalized with unique cDNA molecular identifiers. Four age groups were formed from the donors: young (average roughly 16 years), middle-aged (approximately 40), aged (around 62) and long-lived (roughly 81). Two additional independent replicas of 1 million unique cDNA reads from the same blood draw were analyzed for two donors (one aged 18 to 30 and one aged 80 or older). The paper's findings and limits, for the study overall: Since profiling was done on bulk unsorted PBMCs, naive and antigen-experienced compartments could not be conclusively compared. There was a strong correlation between observed TCR beta diversity and the percentage of naive T cells measured by flow cytometry. Compared with the aged group, the long-lived group had more naive CD4+ T cells, fewer expanded clones and increased TCR diversity, suggesting age selection. Because the CMV infection status of the donors was unknown, age-related changes in expanded clonotypes may potentially have been confounded. As age increased, observed TCR beta diversity per million T cells dropped in a roughly linear way, and a significant reduction was already evident by age 40. Estimates of total diversity based on one million sequenced T cells were considered lower bounds and underestimates.

Comment on this clonotype: The antigen it recognizes is unknown. Base qualities are not at hand, and no much larger clone is one base apart.

The donors were roughly 38 Caucasian individuals from Russia, aged 6 to 90 years, who were systemically healthy. Each donor gave about 9.8 milliliters of peripheral blood, drawn into EDTA-treated Vacutainer tubes. Ficoll-Paque density-gradient centrifugation was used to isolate PBMCs, with at least 6 million obtained per sample. Trizol reagent was used to extract total RNA from the PBMCs, yielding at least 6 micrograms per sample. The percentages of naive CD45RAhigh/CD27high T cells were determined by flow cytometry on a PBMC aliquot from every donor. The library was made by 5' RACE. Sequencing relied on an Illumina HiSeq 2500. A second PCR of roughly 6 to 11 cycles was run with a J-beta primer mix and a sample-barcoded 5' primer. A unique molecular identifier was introduced onto each TCR beta cDNA molecule by a template-switch 5' adaptor carrying 12 random nucleotides. Each sample yielded at least 2.5 million CDR3-containing paired-end reads. All of the RNA was converted into first-strand cDNA using the Mint cDNA synthesis kit, with a TRBC-specific oligonucleotide serving as the primer. After uracil-DNA glycosylase treatment, a first 18-cycle PCR used universal primers M1SS and BC2_uni_R on all cDNA. On the study's bioinformatics: For normalization, 1 million high-quality reads were randomly selected from each sample, with every read carrying a distinct molecular identifier. Reads with shared molecular identifiers were discarded instead of being binned into consensus sequences. MiTCR, set to a Q25 quality threshold and the strictest error-elimination algorithm, was used for CDR3 identification, clonotype clustering and error correction. A nonparametric unseen species model using Euler transformation provided a lower-bound estimate of total TCR beta diversity. Through fastp at Q25 and MiXCR, TCRdb rebuilt clones from the public reads, retaining in-frame beta chains. Each entry merges the rows of one CDR3 protein and shows their most common DNA and genes. The V and J calls shown here were made by TCRdb, not taken from the authors' results. The sample has around 780,000 distinct CDR3 sequences on record, around a quarter of them singletons. About 3% of the sample lies in the top ten.

Trimming takes 4 bases off V and 0 bases off J; junction bases not matched to a gene: 4. CDR1 and CDR2 (SGHRS, YFSETQ) derive from the germline V gene. Taken from cysteine to phenylalanine, the CDR3 has 16 residues. The read is trimmed to its CDR3 DNA, 48 bases read in frame from base 1. These data also featured in a second study, about T cells of mothers and their children. The second study, in turn, reports: The donors were nine systemically healthy Caucasian individuals, made up of three mothers and their six children. cDNA synthesis used all of the extracted RNA, with around 1.6 ug of RNA in each 15 ul reaction. Sample barcodes and 2-4 random nucleotides were added via the M1S primer in the second PCR. More than 9 million TCR beta CDR3 reads were obtained from each mother, and roughly 3.1 million reads were obtained from each child. Thymic selection similarly shapes TCR recombination output in related and unrelated pairs, with minor effect from inherited differences. Normalized repertoire overlap was always slightly but never significantly higher in related than unrelated mother-child pairs. With a sensitivity of approximately 96 clones per million clonotypes, no persistent microchimeric T cell clones were detected. To look for features that set related mother-child pairs apart from unrelated individuals, the researchers ran deep NGS to compare the TCR beta repertoires of mothers and children. On average, the children were 11 +/- 4 years old, while the mothers were approximately 40 +/- 4 years old. After adapters were ligated using NEBNext reagents, the libraries underwent 100+100 nt paired-end sequencing on an Illumina HiSeq 2000. Mother and child libraries were prepared a month apart and sequenced in separate runs to prevent cross-contamination. Between roughly 450,000 and 2,200,000 distinct TCR beta clonotypes were identified per donor. Naive TCR beta clonotypes were estimated from low-frequency clonotypes matched to each donor's FACS-determined naive share, without sorting.

The sequencing sample was made of blood. This TCR was recovered from a boy aged 10-17 years in good health. In this chain, TRBV5-1 is recombined with TRBJ2-3, with 11 central nucleotides matching TRBD2. For the CDR3, the sequence is CASSTSGGSSTDTQYF. Here is the DNA: TGCGCCAGCAGCACTAGCGGGGGTTCTAGCACAGATACGCAGTATTTT.